Following are 20 T cell receptor beta chains from one sample sequenced in a study of T cell responses to AZD1222 COVID-19 vaccine. Sequenced by immunoSEQ multiplex PCR; TCRdb stores in-frame clones only, minus some. The profile shows 70,000 to 95,000 clones, 90% of them singletons. The source material was peripheral blood, sampled on day 0 of AZD1222 vaccination. These receptors were taken from an adult in good health.

This clone was observed a single time. The gene calls are TRBV25-1 and TRBJ2-2, with D possibly called TRBD1 or TRBD2 (6 bases each). Per the germline V gene, CDR1 is MGHDK and CDR2 is SYGVNS. This CDR3 comprises 13 residues. Trimming pared 7 bases from V and 3 bases from J, leaving 9 bases between. This chain's CDR3 is CASNGGHTGELFF. CDR3 sequence (DNA): TGTGCCAGCAATGGGGGGCACACCGGGGAGCTGTTTTTT.

This chain uses TRBV19 with TRBJ1-3; no reliable D call. The germline V and J ends were trimmed by 4 bases and 4 bases, with 5 bases remaining between them. This CDR3 has 12 amino acids. Germline V gives CDR1 LNHDA, CDR2 SQIVND (reference sequence). The CDR3 bases are TGTGCCAGTAGTAATCTCGGAAACACCATATATTTT. Translating it yields CASSNLGNTIYF.

V usage is TRBV4-2 and J usage is TRBJ1-2; 7 bases agree with TRBD1. Germline trimming cut 1 base from V and 2 bases from J; bases unmatched to any gene: 4. Per the germline V gene, CDR1 is LGHNA and CDR2 is YNFKEQ. The CDR3 consists of 15 residues. The CDR3 sequence: CASSQVSQGNYGYTF. DNA of the CDR3: TGTGCCAGCAGCCAAGTTTCACAGGGGAACTATGGCTACACCTTC.

The chain employs TRBV13 and TRBJ1-4; D is unresolved. Trimming removed 5 bases at V and 7 bases at J, with 14 bases between. The CDR3 totals 14 residues. Germline V gives CDR1 PRHDT, CDR2 FYEKMQ (reference sequence). CDR3 DNA: TGTGCCAGCAGCCTGGGTTTGGGAGCTGAAAAACTGTTTTTT. Translating gives CASSLGLGAEKLFF.

The table lists this clone with a count of one. This chain joins TRBV3-1 (or the pseudogene TRBV3-2) and TRBJ2-1, with D possibly called TRBD1 or TRBD2 (6 bases each). The germline V gene has CDR1 LGHDT and CDR2 YNNKEL (reference sequence). V was clipped by 0 bases and J by 4 bases, with 7 bases between them. The CDR3 is 14 residues long. The CDR3 bases are TGTGCCAGCAGCCAAGAAGGGGGGTACAATGAGCAGTTCTTC. Translating gives CASSQEGGYNEQFF.

J is TRBJ1-1 and V is TRBV7-2; 10 bases fit TRBD1. J gave up 11 bases and V 5 bases, and 8 bases lay outside the gene matches. The CDR3 length is 13 residues. In germline, CDR1 is SGHTA, CDR2 FQGNSA. This CDR3 is CASSGSTGGSAFF. The CDR3 nucleotides are TGTGCCAGCAGCGGGTCGACAGGGGGCTCGGCTTTCTTT.

The rearrangement links TRBV15 to TRBJ1-3, with D perhaps matching TRBD1 (6 bases). The CDR3 consists of 16 residues. Per germline, CDR1 LNHNV and CDR2 YYDKDF (reference sequence). The ends were cut back, 1 base at V and 0 bases at J, with 10 bases in the middle. Here the CDR3 DNA reads TGTGCCACCAGCAGAGTGGGGACATTCTCTGGAAACACCATATATTTT. Its protein is CATSRVGTFSGNTIYF.

The CDR3 DNA sequence: TGCGCCAGCAGCCAGGACAGGTCTGGAGATACGCAGTATTTT. This codes for CASSQDRSGDTQYF. The genes are TRBV5-1 and TRBJ2-3, with 7 bases fitting TRBD1. Per germline, CDR1 SGHRS and CDR2 YFSETQ. J was trimmed by 5 bases and V by 4 bases; bases with no gene match: 7. The CDR3 has 14 residues. Variable domain in full (rest from reference TRBV5-1 and TRBJ2-3): KAGVTQTPRYLIKTRGQQVTLSCSPISGHRSVSWYQQTPGQGLQFLFEYFSETQRNKGNFPGRFSGRQFSNSRSEMNVSTLELGDSALYLCASSQDRSGDTQYFGPGTRLTVL.

This sequence joins TRBV6-1 and TRBJ1-1, with D uncertain. V gave up 3 bases and J gave up 3 bases, with 8 bases separating them. Germline CDR1 reads MNHNS; CDR2 reads SASEGT. The CDR3 extends over 13 amino acids. The CDR3, as DNA: TGTGCCAGCAGTGAGGTAACGGACACTGAAGCTTTCTTT. Protein product: CASSEVTDTEAFF.

This chain uses TRBV5-1 with TRBJ1-5, with D maybe TRBD1 (6 bases). This CDR3 has 17 residues. Deletions cut 1 base from V and 0 bases from J, with 14 bases between. The V gene's germline CDR1 is SGHRS and CDR2 YFSETQ. CDR3 DNA sequence: TGCGCCAGCAGCTTGTATGGGGGCGCGAATAGCAATCAGCCCCAGCATTTT. The encoded protein is CASSLYGGANSNQPQHF.

This sequence joins TRBV5-1 and TRBJ2-3; TRBD1 might be the D (6 bases). V lost 4 bases and J 0 bases, leaving 9 bases between the germline ends. The CDR3 runs 14 residues. Germline CDR1 reads SGHRS; CDR2 reads YFSETQ. CDR3 residues: CASSIGQSTDTQYF. As DNA, the CDR3 is TGCGCCAGCAGCATCGGACAGAGCACAGATACGCAGTATTTT.

This chain links TRBV2 with TRBJ1-1; 7 bases are shared with TRBD1. CDR1 and CDR2 from the germline V gene are SNHLY and FYNNEI. The ends lost 6 bases at V and 3 bases at J; junction bases unmatched: 4. The CDR3 has 13 residues. The CDR3 is CASRGQPHTEAFF. The CDR3 nucleotides read TGTGCCAGCAGGGGACAGCCCCACACTGAAGCTTTCTTT.

V gene TRBV7-9 combines with J gene TRBJ1-1; D is ambiguous. This CDR3 comprises 9 residues. Per germline, CDR1 SEHNR and CDR2 FQNEAQ (reference sequence). Trimming took 10 bases from V and 5 from J, leaving 5 bases between them. The CDR3 loop reads CAKDTEAFF. CDR3 bases: TGTGCCAAAGATACTGAAGCTTTCTTT.

This rearrangement joins TRBV20-1 to TRBJ1-5; TRBD1 is a possible D gene (5 bases). The CDR3 is 14 residues long. V was trimmed by 3 bases and J by 1 base, leaving 10 bases between them. Germline CDR1 reads DFQATT; CDR2 reads SNEGSKA (reference sequence). CDR3 residues: CSASYGGSNQPQHF. Here the CDR3 DNA reads TGCAGTGCTAGTTACGGGGGAAGCAATCAGCCCCAGCATTTT.

This clone was observed a single time. Written as DNA, the CDR3 is TGTGCCAGCAGCTTAGTTTCGACAGTAGGGAATGAAAAACTGTTTTTT. Translating gives CASSLVSTVGNEKLFF. The V gene is TRBV7-6, the J gene TRBJ1-4, with D tentatively TRBD1 (5 bases). Trimming cost V 1 base and J 5 bases, with 14 bases left between them. Germline CDR1 and CDR2: SGHVS and FNYEAQ. The CDR3 has 16 residues. Looking up the rest from reference TRBV7-6 and TRBJ1-4 gives the full variable domain: GAGVSQSPRYKVTKRGQDVALRCDPISGHVSLYWYRQALGQGPEFLTYFNYEAQQDKSGLPNDRFSAERPEGSISTLTIQRTEQRDSAMYRCASSLVSTVGNEKLFFGSGTQLSVL.

This clone was counted between two and nine times. V gene TRBV11-3 combines with J gene TRBJ2-5; D may correspond to TRBD1 or TRBD2 (5 bases each). This CDR3 has 15 residues. V lost 5 bases and J lost 12, with 25 bases in between. The V gene's germline CDR1 is SGHNT and CDR2 YENEEA. CDR3 sequence: CASSPGLSGNHQEYF. The DNA of the CDR3 is TGTGCCAGCAGCCCGGGGTTATCAGGGAACCACCAAGAGTACTTC. The full variable domain, in which reference TRBV11-3 and TRBJ2-5 provide the parts outside the CDR3, is EAGVVQSPRYKIIEKKQPVAFWCNPISGHNTLYWYLQNLGQGPELLIRYENEEAVDDSQLPKDRFSAERLKGVDSTLKIQPAELGDSAVYLCASSPGLSGNHQEYFGPGTRLLVL.

The chain uses TRBV7-9 and TRBJ2-3; 10 bases match TRBD2. CDR1 and CDR2 from the germline V gene are SEHNR and FQNEAQ (reference sequence). Trimming took 0 bases from V and 14 from J; bases not matched to a gene: 17. CDR3 length: 17 amino acids. Here the CDR3 reads CASSLAKGASGGKTVYF. In nucleotides, the CDR3 is TGTGCCAGCAGCTTAGCCAAAGGCGCTAGCGGGGGCAAAACAGTGTATTTT.

The chain combines TRBV10-3 with TRBJ2-7; TRBD1 agrees at 7 bases. V shed 4 bases and J 2 bases; nucleotides not matched to a gene: 14. The CDR3 is 17 residues long. CDR1 ENHRY and CDR2 SYGVKD come from the germline V gene. CDR3 sequence reads: CAISGGQAKNGPYEQYF. The CDR3 DNA reads as TGTGCCATCAGTGGCGGACAGGCCAAGAATGGGCCCTACGAGCAGTACTTC.

The chain is built from TRBV7-7 and TRBJ2-1; no reliable D call. Germline-derived CDR1 and CDR2 are SSHAT and FNYEAQ (reference sequence). The CDR3 loop spans 15 amino acids. The V end was cut by 1 base, the J end by 0 bases, with 7 bases between. CDR3 residues: CASSLDQSSYNEQFF. CDR3 in DNA: TGTGCCAGCAGCTTAGACCAAAGCTCCTACAATGAGCAGTTCTTC. Based on the CDR3 plus reference TRBV7-7 and TRBJ2-1, the full variable domain is GAGVSQSPRYKVTKRGQDVTLRCDPISSHATLYWYQQALGQGPEFLTYFNYEAQPDKSGLPSDRFSAERPEGSISTLTIQRTEQRDSAMYRCASSLDQSSYNEQFFGPGTRLTVL.

The chain links TRBV6-2 or TRBV6-3 to TRBJ2-5; D is perhaps TRBD1 (6 bases). Deletions cut 2 bases from V and 1 base from J, with 8 bases between. The germline CDR1 and CDR2 sequences are MNHEY and SVGEGT. CDR3 length: 14 residues. The CDR3 region is CASSYQGFQETQYF. The CDR3 region has the DNA TGTGCCAGCAGTTACCAGGGGTTCCAAGAGACCCAGTACTTC.